This entry features one T cell receptor beta chain sequence. Germline values: CDR1 SNHLY, CDR2 FYNNEI. This CDR3 contains 13 residues. V dropped 8 bases and J dropped 1 base, with 11 bases sitting between them. TRAV- and TRBV-specific primers were used for first-strand cDNA, which covered alpha and beta chains. For amplifying TCRs, the PCR ran for around 20 cycles with Phusion, which was used together with a constant-region primer and the adapter on the V primers. TCRdb reanalysed the reads using MiXCR and keeps one entry per CDR3 protein. The repertoire holds 9,500 to 14,000 distinct CDR3 sequences, around half seen once, with roughly 7.3% in the top ten. This entry belongs to a study of low-dose radiotherapy and immunotherapy resistance in tumors. Overall study: Patients took aspirin 300 mg by mouth once daily. This continued for four cycles, starting on cycle 1 day 1.

The rearrangement links TRBV2 to TRBJ1-1; D might be TRBD1 (5 bases). This TCR came from a human donor with advanced metastatic prostate, ovarian, gallbladder or colorectal cancer (not recorded which). This table probably holds off-target reads from a library built for another chain. The CDR3 sequence: CASVRDPNTEAFF. CDR3 bases: TGTGCCAGCGTCAGGGACCCGAACACTGAAGCTTTCTTT.